This T cell receptor (beta chain) is drawn from a study of neurological immune-mediated disorders. This clonotype has at least ten counts. TCRdb reanalysed the 5' RACE reads using MiXCR and keeps one entry per CDR3 protein. The repertoire consists of around 53,000 distinct CDR3 sequences, with approximately 9.2% occurring once and the leading ten covering over 1.5%. Sample time point: longitudinal time-point 3. The sequence was collected from a woman in her thirties or forties in good health. The sample was PBMCs.

CDR3 region: CAISTGTGRALHF. CDR3 DNA: TGTGCCATCAGTACCGGGACAGGGAGGGCCCTCCACTTT. The chain couples TRBV10-3 to TRBJ1-6, with 9 positions matching TRBD1. The CDR3 loop spans 13 amino acids. Per germline, CDR1 ENHRY and CDR2 SYGVKD. Trimming took 5 bases from V and 14 from J; bases not matched to a gene: 7.